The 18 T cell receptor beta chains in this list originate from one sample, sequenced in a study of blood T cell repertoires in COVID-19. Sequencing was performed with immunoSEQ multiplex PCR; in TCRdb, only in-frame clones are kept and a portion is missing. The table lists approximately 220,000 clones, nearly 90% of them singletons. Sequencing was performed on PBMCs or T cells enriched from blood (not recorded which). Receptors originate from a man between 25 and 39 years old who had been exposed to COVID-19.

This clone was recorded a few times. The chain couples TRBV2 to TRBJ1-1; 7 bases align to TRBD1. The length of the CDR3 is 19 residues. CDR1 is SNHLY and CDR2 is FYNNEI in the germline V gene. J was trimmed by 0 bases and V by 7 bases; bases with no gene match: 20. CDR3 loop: CASNTRTPSQGHMNTEAFF. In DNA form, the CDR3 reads TGTGCCAGCAACACTAGGACTCCATCACAGGGGCACATGAACACTGAAGCTTTCTTT.

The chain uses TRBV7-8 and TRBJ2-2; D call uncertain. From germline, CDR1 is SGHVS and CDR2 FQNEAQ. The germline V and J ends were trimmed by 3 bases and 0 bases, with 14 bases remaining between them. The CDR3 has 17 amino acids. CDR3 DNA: TGTGCCAGCAGCTTCCCCCGGGTTAGCTCGAACACCGGGGAGCTGTTTTTT. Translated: CASSFPRVSSNTGELFF.

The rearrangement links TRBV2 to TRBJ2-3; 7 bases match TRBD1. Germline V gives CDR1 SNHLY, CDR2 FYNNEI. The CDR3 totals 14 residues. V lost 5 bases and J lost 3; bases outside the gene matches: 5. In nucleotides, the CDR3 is TGTGCCAGCAGTTCGGGCAGGGGGACAGATACGCAGTATTTT. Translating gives CASSSGRGTDTQYF.

The CDR3 DNA follows: TGTGCCACCAGCAGGTCGTACAGCAACTACGAGCAGTACTTC. Protein: CATSRSYSNYEQYF. This chain uses TRBV15 with TRBJ2-7, with D uncertain. Trimming cost V 3 bases and J 3 bases, with 12 bases left between them. The CDR3 runs 14 residues. Germline V lookup: CDR1 LNHNV, CDR2 YYDKDF (reference sequence).

CDR3 nucleotide sequence: TGTGCCAGCAGCCAGAATGGGGTGACAGGGTTGGGCTACGAGCAGTACTTC. Amino acid sequence: CASSQNGVTGLGYEQYF. The chain combines TRBV3-1 (or the pseudogene TRBV3-2) with TRBJ2-7; 7 nucleotides agree with TRBD1. V lost 3 bases, J lost 3 bases, and 14 bases stayed unmatched. CDR3 length equals 17 residues. Germline CDR1 LGHDT, CDR2 YNNKEL (reference sequence).

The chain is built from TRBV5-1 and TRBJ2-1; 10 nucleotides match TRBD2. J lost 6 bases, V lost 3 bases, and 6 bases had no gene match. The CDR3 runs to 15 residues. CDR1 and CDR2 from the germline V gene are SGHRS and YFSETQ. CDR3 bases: TGCGCCAGCAGCTACTCTAGCGGGGGATTCAATGAGCAGTTCTTC. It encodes CASSYSSGGFNEQFF.

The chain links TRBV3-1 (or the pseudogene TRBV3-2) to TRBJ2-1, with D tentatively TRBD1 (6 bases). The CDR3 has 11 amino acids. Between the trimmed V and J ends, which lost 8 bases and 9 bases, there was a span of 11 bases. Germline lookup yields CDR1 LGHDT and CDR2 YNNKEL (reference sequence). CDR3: CASSTGFEQFF. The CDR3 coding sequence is TGTGCCAGCTCTACAGGGTTTGAGCAGTTCTTC.

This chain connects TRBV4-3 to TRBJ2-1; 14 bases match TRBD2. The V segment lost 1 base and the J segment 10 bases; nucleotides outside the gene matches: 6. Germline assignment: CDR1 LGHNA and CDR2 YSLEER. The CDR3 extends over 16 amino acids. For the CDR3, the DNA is TGCGCCAGCAGCCAAGGTGTGCGACTAGCGGGGGGGGAGCAGTTCTTC. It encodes CASSQGVRLAGGEQFF.

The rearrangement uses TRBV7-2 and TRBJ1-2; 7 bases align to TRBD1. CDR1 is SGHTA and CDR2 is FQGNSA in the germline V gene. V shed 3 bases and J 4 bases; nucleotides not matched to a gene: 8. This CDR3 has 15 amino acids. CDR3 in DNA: TGTGCCAGCAGCTTTGAGGGGGCGCTTGGCTATGGCTACACCTTC. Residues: CASSFEGALGYGYTF.

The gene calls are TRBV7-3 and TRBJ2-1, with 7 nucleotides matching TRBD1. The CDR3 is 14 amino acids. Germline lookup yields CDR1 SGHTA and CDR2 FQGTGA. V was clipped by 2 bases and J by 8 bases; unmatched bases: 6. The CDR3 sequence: CASSLGPTGYEQFF. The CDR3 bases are TGTGCCAGCAGCTTAGGCCCGACAGGGTATGAGCAGTTCTTC.

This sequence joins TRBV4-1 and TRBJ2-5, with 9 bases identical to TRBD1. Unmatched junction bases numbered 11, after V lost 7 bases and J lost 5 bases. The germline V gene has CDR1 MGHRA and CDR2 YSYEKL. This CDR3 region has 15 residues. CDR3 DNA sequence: TGCGCCAGCAACCCACAGGGGGCGCGGGGGGAGACCCAGTACTTC. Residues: CASNPQGARGETQYF.

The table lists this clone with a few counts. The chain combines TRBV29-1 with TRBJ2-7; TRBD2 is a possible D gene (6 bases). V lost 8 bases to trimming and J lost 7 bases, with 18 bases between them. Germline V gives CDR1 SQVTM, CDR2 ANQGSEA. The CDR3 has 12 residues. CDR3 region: CSTQGGMGEQYF. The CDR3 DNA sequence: TGCAGCACACAAGGAGGGATGGGGGAGCAGTACTTC.

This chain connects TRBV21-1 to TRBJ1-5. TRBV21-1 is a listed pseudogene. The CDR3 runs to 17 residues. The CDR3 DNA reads TGTGCCAGGGGGGGGATTTGTATCAGGGGAATGTTTCAGCCCCAGCATTTT. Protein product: CARGGICIRGMFQPQHF.

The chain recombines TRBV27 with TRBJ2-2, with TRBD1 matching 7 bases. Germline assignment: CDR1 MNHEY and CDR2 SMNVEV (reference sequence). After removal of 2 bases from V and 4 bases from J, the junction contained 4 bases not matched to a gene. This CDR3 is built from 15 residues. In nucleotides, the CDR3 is TGTGCCAGCAGTTTAGACAGGGTCGGCACCGGGGAGCTGTTTTTT. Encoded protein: CASSLDRVGTGELFF.

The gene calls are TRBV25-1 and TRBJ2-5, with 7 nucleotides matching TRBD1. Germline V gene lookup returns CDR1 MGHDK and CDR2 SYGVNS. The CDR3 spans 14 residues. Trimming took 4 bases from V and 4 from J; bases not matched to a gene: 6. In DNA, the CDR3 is TGTGCCAGCAGTGTACTGACAGGGACAGAGACCCAGTACTTC. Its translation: CASSVLTGTETQYF.

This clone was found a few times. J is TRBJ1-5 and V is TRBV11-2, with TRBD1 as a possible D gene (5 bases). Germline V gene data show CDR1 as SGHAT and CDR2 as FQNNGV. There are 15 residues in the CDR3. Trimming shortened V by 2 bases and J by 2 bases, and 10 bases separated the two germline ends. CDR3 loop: CASSLQGLGNQPQHF. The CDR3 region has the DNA TGTGCCAGCAGCTTACAGGGATTAGGCAATCAGCCCCAGCATTTT.

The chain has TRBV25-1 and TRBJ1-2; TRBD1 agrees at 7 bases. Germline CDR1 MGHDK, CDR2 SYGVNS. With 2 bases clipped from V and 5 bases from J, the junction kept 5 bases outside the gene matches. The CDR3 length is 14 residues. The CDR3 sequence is CASSEQDRLYGYTF. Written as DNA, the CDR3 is TGTGCCAGCAGTGAACAGGACAGGTTATATGGCTACACCTTC.

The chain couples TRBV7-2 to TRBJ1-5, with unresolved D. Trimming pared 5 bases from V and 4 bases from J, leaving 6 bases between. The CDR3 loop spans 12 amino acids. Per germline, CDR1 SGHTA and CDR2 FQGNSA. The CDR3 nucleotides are TGTGCCAGCAGCACTAGAAATCAGCCCCAGCATTTT. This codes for CASSTRNQPQHF.